Presented here are 20 T cell receptor beta chains from one specimen sequenced in a study of T cell responses to AZD1222 COVID-19 vaccine. Here immunoSEQ multiplex PCR was the method, and the copy in TCRdb shows in-frame clones only, minus some. The sample yields roughly 93,000 clones, about 86% seen once. Sequencing was performed on peripheral blood, taken on day 0 of AZD1222 vaccination. The receptor source for this set is an adult in good health.

CDR3 protein: CAWSTGQGEFYGYTF. The CDR3 nucleotides read TGTGCCTGGAGTACGGGACAGGGGGAGTTCTATGGCTACACCTTC. V gene TRBV30 combines with J gene TRBJ1-2; 11 nucleotides match TRBD1. The CDR3 runs 15 residues. Germline lookup yields CDR1 GTSNPN and CDR2 SVGIG (reference sequence). With 2 bases clipped from V and 4 bases from J, the junction kept 6 bases outside the gene matches.

The chain joins TRBV4-3 to TRBJ2-7, with 9 bases lining up with TRBD2. The germline CDR1 and CDR2 sequences are LGHNA and YSLEER. With V trimmed by 1 base and J by 7 bases, 8 bases remained unmatched. The CDR3 length is 15 residues. DNA for the CDR3: TGCGCCAGCAGCCAAGTGGCGGGGGGGCCTAGGGAGCAGTACTTC. It translates to CASSQVAGGPREQYF.

The V and J genes are TRBV21-1 and TRBJ1-6; the table names TRBD1, a call not compared with the DNA. TRBV21-1 is a recognized pseudogene. The CDR3 contains 16 residues. The CDR3 DNA is TGTGCCAGCAGCATTGCAGGGGGTAGAGATAATTCACCCCTCCACTTT. Protein sequence: CASSIAGGRDNSPLHF.

The chain carries TRBV7-3 and TRBJ2-7, with 9 bases identical to TRBD1. In germline, CDR1 is SGHTA, CDR2 FQGTGA. V dropped 2 bases and J dropped 2; count of bases not matched to a gene: 4. The CDR3 extends over 15 amino acids. The CDR3 DNA reads TGTGCCAGCAGCTTAGGGACAGGGCCCACCTACGAGCAGTACTTC. Its protein is CASSLGTGPTYEQYF.

The chain recombines TRBV18 with TRBJ1-1; 8 positions match TRBD1. The trim removed 3 bases at V and 5 bases at J, leaving 8 bases unmatched. Germline CDR1 KGHSH, CDR2 LQKENI. The CDR3 runs 15 residues. The CDR3: CASSPQTGVRTEAFF. The CDR3 DNA reads as TGTGCCAGCTCACCGCAGACAGGGGTAAGGACTGAAGCTTTCTTT.

This clone is labeled medium-sized. The chain couples TRBV2 to TRBJ2-5; TRBD2 aligns across 12 bases. J was trimmed by 9 bases and V by 5 bases; bases with no gene match: 16. CDR3 length: 17 amino acids. Germline CDR1 is SNHLY and CDR2 is FYNNEI. CDR3 sequence reads: CASSIGTSGPRGGAQYF. The CDR3 nucleotides read TGTGCCAGCAGTATCGGGACTAGCGGGCCACGCGGGGGGGCCCAGTACTTC.

The chain joins TRBV7-9 to TRBJ1-1, with a tentative D call TRBD1 (6 bases). Germline CDR1 and CDR2: SEHNR and FQNEAQ (reference sequence). The CDR3 consists of 15 residues. The V and J ends lost 1 base and 6 bases respectively, with 15 bases between them. The DNA for the CDR3 is TGTGCCAGCAGCTTAGTTGGGGGCGCTATCCCTGAAGCTTTCTTT. It codes for CASSLVGGAIPEAFF.

This clone has just one count. The V call is TRBV5-4, the J call TRBJ1-3, with D unresolved. CDR3 length: 15 amino acids. The germline V gene has CDR1 SGHNT and CDR2 YYREEE (reference sequence). V lost 1 base to trimming and J lost 6 bases, with 14 bases between them. The CDR3 sequence is CASSLTSSLANTIYF. DNA for the CDR3: TGTGCCAGCAGCTTGACTTCCTCTCTGGCAAACACCATATATTTT.

V usage is TRBV5-1 and J usage is TRBJ2-3; 8 nucleotides agree with TRBD1. CDR1 SGHRS and CDR2 YFSETQ come from the germline V gene. V lost 3 bases to trimming and J lost 6 bases; unmatched junction nucleotides: 9. CDR3 length: 15 residues. The CDR3 reads CASSYDRGGRDTQYF. For the CDR3, the DNA is TGCGCCAGCAGCTACGACAGGGGAGGTCGGGATACGCAGTATTTT.

V is TRBV7-9 and J is TRBJ2-7; D is uncertain. The CDR3 contains 12 residues. Germline-derived CDR1 and CDR2 are SEHNR and FQNEAQ (reference sequence). V lost 1 base, J lost 9 bases, and 10 bases lay in between. In DNA, the CDR3 is TGTGCCAGCAGCTTAGACTTTTCGGGGCAGTACTTC. This sequence encodes CASSLDFSGQYF. The whole variable domain, remainder taken from reference TRBV7-9 and TRBJ2-7, is DTGVSQNPRHKITKRGQNVTFRCDPISEHNRLYWYRQTLGQGPEFLTYFQNEAQLEKSRLLSDRFSAERPKGSFSTLEIQRTEQGDSAMYLCASSLDFSGQYFGPGTRLTVT.

The chain joins TRBV19 to TRBJ2-5; 11 bases fit TRBD1. The CDR3 length is 16 residues. Germline trimming cut 4 bases from V and 5 bases from J; bases unmatched to any gene: 9. Looked up from germline, CDR1 is LNHDA and CDR2 is SQIVND (reference sequence). As DNA, the CDR3 is TGTGCCAGTAGTACACCAAGGACAGGGGGCCAGGAGACCCAGTACTTC. Translating it yields CASSTPRTGGQETQYF.

V and J are TRBV7-2 and TRBJ2-7; D is perhaps TRBD1 (6 bases). The CDR3 sequence is 14 residues long. The germline V gene encodes CDR1 SGHTA and CDR2 FQGNSA. Trimming removed 3 bases at V and 7 bases at J, with 16 bases between. CDR3 amino acids: CASSFDRLFGEQYF. DNA for the CDR3: TGTGCCAGCAGCTTTGACAGGTTATTCGGGGAGCAGTACTTC. Full variable domain (outside the CDR3, taken from reference TRBV7-2 and TRBJ2-7): GAGVSQSPSNKVTEKGKDVELRCDPISGHTALYWYRQSLGQGLEFLIYFQGNSAPDKSGLPSDRFSAERTGGSVSTLTIQRTQQEDSAVYLCASSFDRLFGEQYFGPGTRLTVT.

This chain uses TRBV7-2 with TRBJ1-2; D perhaps matches TRBD1 (5 bases). The CDR3 totals 14 residues. Germline values: CDR1 SGHTA, CDR2 FQGNSA. Trimming pared 1 base from V and 7 bases from J, leaving 13 bases between. CDR3: CASSLVGNQGGYTF. CDR3 coding DNA: TGTGCCAGCAGCTTAGTGGGTAATCAGGGTGGCTACACCTTC.

The gene calls are TRBV5-4 and TRBJ2-1; TRBD1 matches 11 bases. The CDR3 runs 16 residues. J was trimmed by 8 bases and V by 4 bases; bases with no gene match: 11. Looked up from germline, CDR1 is SGHNT and CDR2 is YYREEE (reference sequence). The CDR3, as DNA: TGTGCCAGCAGCCCTGCCAGGACAGGGGGCGGGGATGAGCAGTTCTTC. Translation: CASSPARTGGGDEQFF. Combining the CDR3 with reference TRBV5-4 and TRBJ2-1 gives the whole variable domain ETGVTQSPTHLIKTRGQQVTLRCSSQSGHNTVSWYQQALGQGPQFIFQYYREEENGRGNFPPRFSGLQFPNYSSELNVNALELDDSALYLCASSPARTGGGDEQFFGPGTRLTVL.

The chain employs TRBV28 and TRBJ2-2; 10 bases match TRBD2. V was pared by 4 bases and J by 0 bases, with 8 bases of the junction left unmatched. CDR1 and CDR2 from the germline V gene are MDHEN and SYDVKM. This CDR3 comprises 18 residues. CDR3: CASSSTPAGGPNTGELFF. The CDR3 DNA reads TGTGCCAGCAGTTCGACCCCAGCGGGAGGGCCGAACACCGGGGAGCTGTTTTTT. Full variable domain (remainder filled in from reference TRBV28 and TRBJ2-2): DVKVTQSSRYLVKRTGEKVFLECVQDMDHENMFWYRQDPGLGLRLIYFSYDVKMKEKGDIPEGYSVSREKKERFSLILESASTNQTSMYLCASSSTPAGGPNTGELFFGEGSRLTVL.

The chain joins TRBV5-6 to TRBJ1-6, with D maybe TRBD1 (6 bases). Trimming pared 5 bases from V and 3 bases from J, leaving 9 bases between. This CDR3 comprises 14 residues. CDR1 SGHDT and CDR2 YYEEEE come from the germline V gene. The DNA for the CDR3 is TGTGCCAGCAGAGGACAGATCTATAATTCACCCCTCCACTTT. Its protein is CASRGQIYNSPLHF.

This chain links TRBV10-2 with TRBJ1-5; TRBD1 agrees at 11 bases. V shed 3 bases and J 6 bases; nucleotides not matched to a gene: 1. In germline, CDR1 is WSHSY, CDR2 SAAADI. The CDR3 has 14 residues. CDR3 loop: CASSDGQGAQPQHF. As DNA, the CDR3 is TGCGCCAGCAGTGATGGACAGGGGGCTCAGCCCCAGCATTTT.

The gene calls are TRBV6-6 and TRBJ2-3; weak D call: TRBD1 (5 bases). V was cut by 2 bases and J by 5 bases, with 5 bases left in between. The V gene's germline CDR1 is MNHNY and CDR2 SVGAGI (reference sequence). The CDR3 covers 12 residues. The CDR3, as DNA: TGTGCCAGCAGTTACCAGGGAGATACGCAGTATTTT. It codes for CASSYQGDTQYF.

The chain joins TRBV2 to TRBJ1-5; D is possibly TRBD1 (6 bases). With 5 bases removed from V and 0 bases from J, the gap between germline ends came to 20 bases. Germline loops: CDR1 SNHLY, CDR2 FYNNEI. The CDR3 is 18 amino acids. The chain's CDR3 is CASSNPGMTGFSNQPQHF. The CDR3 nucleotides read TGTGCCAGCAGTAACCCCGGGATGACAGGCTTTAGCAATCAGCCCCAGCATTTT.

The gene calls are TRBV3-1 (or the pseudogene TRBV3-2) and TRBJ2-6, with TRBD1 matching 9 bases. Germline V gene lookup returns CDR1 LGHDT and CDR2 YNNKEL (reference sequence). Trimming at V came to 4 bases and at J to 0 bases, leaving 4 bases not matched to a gene. CDR3 size: 17 residues. This CDR3 is CASSPQTGGSGANVLTF. CDR3 in DNA: TGTGCCAGCAGCCCACAGACAGGGGGCTCTGGGGCCAACGTCCTGACTTTC.